This T cell receptor beta chain was found in a study of cytomegalovirus exposure and HLA in healthy donors. A multiplex PCR was run with 60 Vbeta primers and 13 Jbeta primers. TCRdb's table, derived via immunoSEQ multiplex PCR, lists solely in-frame clones and lacks some. The sample records roughly 130,000 clones, roughly 78% being singletons. As to this clone: Its antigen is unidentified.

The ends were cut back, 4 bases at V and 0 bases at J, with 16 bases in the middle. CDR1 is SGHVS, CDR2 FQNEAQ, per germline. The CDR3 is 18 residues long. Findings and caveats of the study: When a later analysis was performed, an Asian-associated ancestry cluster reportedly had fewer N-insertions than the roughly 640-donor mean. In a later analysis, TCR association rates varied by HLA locus: DRB1 most, HLA-C fewest.

This clonotype originated in a man aged 30 to 39 in good health and CMV-seronegative. J is TRBJ2-6 and V is TRBV7-8; D perhaps matches TRBD1 (5 bases). Sequenced sample: PBMCs. The CDR3 spells CASSYNHRRSSGANVLTF. For the CDR3, the DNA is TGTGCCAGCAGCTACAATCACAGGCGGAGCTCTGGGGCCAACGTCCTGACTTTC.